This T cell receptor beta chain was sequenced during a study of blood T cell repertoires in COVID-19 (dated by TCRdb to the early 2020s). With respect to the entire study: Samples covering the acute and convalescent phases of COVID-19 were provided by collaborators in the United States, Italy and Spain. The material from the prospective study consisted of cDNA or gDNA derived from T cells, B-cell-depleted T cells, or PBMCs. The dataset comprised deeply sampled blood TCRbeta repertoires from subjects exposed to, actively infected with, or recovered from COVID-19. The repertoires were made available in a free public database intended to serve as a resource for research on the immune response to SARS-CoV-2. Samples came from the ongoing ImmuneRACE study (first 160 participants) plus 1,254 subjects from 6 global collaborators. Sample metadata almost always included a de-identified subject ID, COVID-19 status, age in years and sex. HLA class I and class II types, where available, came from metadata supplied by the sample provider rather than from assay-based typing. Overall study results and their limits: The amount of clinical and demographic metadata varied by source and participant and was provided uncurated.

From cysteine to phenylalanine, the CDR3 is 15 amino acids long. The retained sequence is limited to the CDR3, 45 bases, with the frame set at the first base. V is clipped by 0 bases and J by 4 bases, and the sequence between their germline boundaries is 11 bases long. From a lookup of the germline V gene, CDR1 and CDR2 are SGHRS and YFSETQ. Each collaborating institution followed its own protocols to collect whole blood in K2EDTA tubes. For TCRbeta analysis, collaborator samples were shipped as frozen whole blood, as isolated PBMCs, or as DNA extracted from either sample type. The immunoSEQ Assay, a bias-controlled multiplex PCR, was used to amplify TCRbeta CDR3 regions from genomic DNA. On the study's bioinformatics: The number of nucleated cells in each sample was estimated from the amplification of reference gene primers within the assay. To quantify the absolute abundance of each unique TCRbeta CDR3 rearrangement, sequence reads were collapsed and filtered. Productive Simpson clonality was computed per sample as the square root of Simpson's diversity index over productive rearrangements. This immuneACCESS table, as held by TCRdb, lists in-frame sequences with V and J called but not all clones. Of the missing ones, under half trace to an unresolved V gene in checked studies; the others have no known cause. The V and J calls and the clone size are those of that table, but D and trimming were determined from the DNA. In all, the sample holds roughly 200,000 clones, and about 91% of those were seen once. Around 4% of the sample comes from the top ten.

A note on this clone: Its antigen is not yet known. No base qualities exist here, and no much larger clone lies one base off it.

The clonotype was recovered from a woman in her 30s with acute or convalescent COVID-19. Here the chain combines TRBV5-1 and TRBJ2-1; TRBD1 is a weak D gene call, 5 bases matching. Sequencing was done on a sample of peripheral blood. CDR3 region: CASSLVGAPYNEQFF. The DNA is as follows: TGCGCCAGCAGCTTGGTTGGGGCTCCATACAATGAGCAGTTCTTC.